Below, 15 T cell receptor beta chains from the same sample are listed, as sequenced in a study of blood T cell repertoires in COVID-19. Libraries were prepared by immunoSEQ multiplex PCR; TCRdb keeps only in-frame clonotypes and omits some of them. The repertoire has hundreds of thousands of clones, 80% of them found once; the top ten carry 4.3%. Sequencing input: PBMCs or T cells enriched from blood (not recorded which). The receptors were gathered from a man aged 25-45 years with acute COVID-19.

This clone was picked up a small number of times. V gene TRBV5-1 combines with J gene TRBJ2-1; a possible D gene is TRBD1 (5 bases). Germline CDR1 is SGHRS and CDR2 is YFSETQ. V was pared by 0 bases and J by 6 bases, with 16 bases between. The CDR3 runs to 16 residues. This chain's CDR3 is CASSLAGLTVPNEQFF. The CDR3 DNA is TGCGCCAGCAGCTTGGCAGGGCTTACGGTCCCCAATGAGCAGTTCTTC. Full variable domain (outside the CDR3, taken from reference TRBV5-1 and TRBJ2-1): KAGVTQTPRYLIKTRGQQVTLSCSPISGHRSVSWYQQTPGQGLQFLFEYFSETQRNKGNFPGRFSGRQFSNSRSEMNVSTLELGDSALYLCASSLAGLTVPNEQFFGPGTRLTVL.

In its sample, this clone was seen a few times. The chain combines TRBV12-3 or TRBV12-4 with TRBJ2-2; TRBD2 is a possible D gene (6 bases). The germline V and J ends were trimmed by 6 bases and 6 bases, with 11 bases remaining between them. This CDR3 spans 13 amino acids. This CDR3 is CASSLLAPGELFF. CDR3 DNA: TGTGCCAGCAGCCTACTAGCCCCCGGGGAGCTGTTTTTT.

The genes are TRBV10-3 and TRBJ1-2; 8 positions agree with TRBD1. V trimming: 1 base; J trimming: 8 bases; junction bases outside the gene matches: 9. CDR3 length equals 15 residues. Germline V gene lookup returns CDR1 ENHRY and CDR2 SYGVKD. CDR3 DNA sequence: TGTGCCATCAGTGAGTTGCGGACAGGGTCGGAAGGCTACACCTTC. This codes for CAISELRTGSEGYTF.

The chain uses TRBV7-2 and TRBJ2-6, with TRBD2 identical over 10 bases. Germline V gives CDR1 SGHTA, CDR2 FQGNSA. This CDR3 has 18 amino acids. Trimming took 6 bases from V and 1 from J; bases not matched to a gene: 9. The CDR3 DNA sequence: TGTGCCAGCAGTTCTTTAGGACTAGCGGCTTCTGGGGCCAACGTCCTGACTTTC. This codes for CASSSLGLAASGANVLTF.

This clone was seen more than once but under ten times. This rearrangement joins TRBV6-5 to TRBJ2-7; a weak D match, TRBD1 (6 bases). Germline loops: CDR1 MNHEY, CDR2 SVGAGI. This CDR3 spans 15 amino acids. V lost 7 bases to trimming and J lost 2 bases, with 18 bases between them. CDR3 DNA: TGTGCCAGCACCTCAACCCGGGACACACCCTACGAGCAGTACTTC. This codes for CASTSTRDTPYEQYF.

The J gene is TRBJ1-1, the V gene TRBV13; D not certain. Germline V gene sequence: CDR1 PRHDT, CDR2 FYEKMQ (reference sequence). Deletions cut 7 bases from V and 1 base from J, with 7 bases between. The CDR3 loop spans 12 amino acids. CDR3 protein: CASTAGNTEAFF. The CDR3 nucleotides are TGTGCCAGCACCGCGGGGAACACTGAAGCTTTCTTT.

This chain joins TRBV19 and TRBJ2-4, with 8 bases lining up with TRBD1. The CDR3 spans 16 residues. V gave up 5 bases and J gave up 2 bases; unmatched junction bases: 8. The germline CDR1 and CDR2 sequences are LNHDA and SQIVND (reference sequence). The DNA for the CDR3 is TGTGCCAGTAGTCCTTGGACAGGGTCTTCCAAAAACATTCAGTACTTC. Translation: CASSPWTGSSKNIQYF.

The V gene is TRBV3-1 (or the pseudogene TRBV3-2), the J gene TRBJ2-3, with D tentatively TRBD2 (7 bases). V was shortened by 10 bases and J by 1 base, with 12 bases between the two germline ends. The CDR3 sequence is 13 residues long. Germline V lookup: CDR1 LGHDT, CDR2 YNNKEL (reference sequence). CDR3 sequence reads: CAKGGIGTDTQYF. Here the CDR3 DNA reads TGTGCCAAGGGGGGGATAGGCACAGATACGCAGTATTTT.

This clone has a single count. V is TRBV5-4 and J is TRBJ2-2; 9 bases match TRBD2. V lost 3 bases and J lost 2; bases outside the gene matches: 5. The CDR3 is 16 amino acids. Germline-derived CDR1 and CDR2 are SGHNT and YYREEE (reference sequence). The DNA for the CDR3 is TGTGCCAGCAGCTCCATAGCGGGAGATAACACCGGGGAGCTGTTTTTT. Protein product: CASSSIAGDNTGELFF.

To note about this clone: Other DNA sequences from this sample encode an identical CDR3 as well. The V call is TRBV28, the J call TRBJ1-2, with D possibly being TRBD1 (5 bases). Trimming removed 6 bases at V and 4 bases at J, with 12 bases between. Germline lookup yields CDR1 MDHEN and CDR2 SYDVKM. This CDR3 contains 13 residues. Here the CDR3 reads CASRPDRLYGYTF. The DNA of the CDR3 is TGTGCCAGCAGACCCGACAGACTCTATGGCTACACCTTC.

The chain uses TRBV5-4 and TRBJ2-5, with D maybe TRBD2 (5 bases). With 0 bases removed from V and 5 bases from J, the gap between germline ends came to 11 bases. The germline V gene has CDR1 SGHNT and CDR2 YYREEE (reference sequence). CDR3 length: 14 amino acids. This chain's CDR3 is CASSLALEEETQYF. Written as DNA, the CDR3 is TGTGCCAGCAGCTTGGCCTTGGAGGAGGAGACCCAGTACTTC. Filled out from reference TRBV5-4 and TRBJ2-5, the complete variable domain reads ETGVTQSPTHLIKTRGQQVTLRCSSQSGHNTVSWYQQALGQGPQFIFQYYREEENGRGNFPPRFSGLQFPNYSSELNVNALELDDSALYLCASSLALEEETQYFGPGTRLLVL.

The rearrangement joins TRBV6-5 to TRBJ2-1; tentatively, D is TRBD2 (7 bases). The CDR3 has 14 residues. Per the germline V gene, CDR1 is MNHEY and CDR2 is SVGAGI. With 10 bases removed from V and 2 bases from J, the gap between germline ends came to 15 bases. The CDR3 bases are TGTGCCACCCGAGGGGGGGCGGCCTACAATGAGCAGTTCTTC. Protein: CATRGGAAYNEQFF.

As for this clone: Distinct nucleotide sequences in the sample also encode this CDR3. The rearrangement joins TRBV4-1 to TRBJ2-5; no firm D call. CDR1 MGHRA and CDR2 YSYEKL come from the germline V gene. This CDR3 has 14 amino acids. Trimming stripped 1 base from V and 1 base from J, with 7 bases between. The CDR3 protein is CASSQGGPQETQYF. CDR3 DNA: TGCGCCAGCAGCCAAGGAGGCCCCCAAGAGACCCAGTACTTC.

This chain links TRBV5-1 with TRBJ1-3; maybe TRBD1 (6 bases). This CDR3 comprises 13 residues. In germline, CDR1 is SGHRS, CDR2 YFSETQ. The ends were cut back, 2 bases at V and 6 bases at J, with 9 bases in the middle. The CDR3 loop is CASSFSGENTIYF. CDR3 in DNA: TGCGCCAGCAGCTTCTCAGGGGAAAACACCATATATTTT. The variable domain in full, with the rest retrieved from reference TRBV5-1 and TRBJ1-3, is KAGVTQTPRYLIKTRGQQVTLSCSPISGHRSVSWYQQTPGQGLQFLFEYFSETQRNKGNFPGRFSGRQFSNSRSEMNVSTLELGDSALYLCASSFSGENTIYFGEGSWLTVV.

This clone was seen only once. V is TRBV4-1 and J is TRBJ1-1; TRBD1 matches at 7 bases. Trimming cost V 1 base and J 5 bases; bases outside gene matches: 13. The CDR3 runs 17 residues. CDR1 is MGHRA, CDR2 YSYEKL, per germline. CDR3 nucleotide sequence: TGCGCCAGCAGCCAAGTCCCCGGGACGCCACAGGGGACTGAAGCTTTCTTT. This codes for CASSQVPGTPQGTEAFF.